The 2 T cell receptor beta chains below were found in one sample sequenced in a study of cytomegalovirus exposure and HLA in healthy donors. Vbeta (60) and Jbeta (13) primers were used in the PCR. TCRdb's copy holds only in-frame clones and misses some; the assay was immunoSEQ multiplex PCR. The sample has approximately 100,000 clones; about 74% are singletons. Sequencing used PBMCs. Receptors originate from a female donor in good health and CMV-seronegative.

Note on this clone: Because the CDR3 is missing its conserved closing phenylalanine or tryptophan, this is likely a read error. This rearrangement joins TRBV5-6 to TRBJ2-7; 8 positions agree with TRBD1. Germline CDR1 SGHDT, CDR2 YYEEEE. The CDR3 has 14 amino acids. With 4 bases clipped from V and 3 bases from J, the junction kept 6 bases outside the gene matches. This CDR3 reads CASSQGAGYYEQYL. CDR3 nucleotides: TGTGCCAGCAGCCAGGGGGCGGGGTACTACGAGCAGTACCTC.

The chain has TRBV7-9 and TRBJ1-5; D is perhaps TRBD1 (6 bases). CDR3 length: 18 amino acids. V was trimmed by 1 base and J by 3 bases, leaving 19 bases between them. From germline, CDR1 is SEHNR and CDR2 FQNEAQ (reference sequence). CDR3 sequence reads: CASSLDPPLAGDNQPQHF. CDR3 DNA: TGTGCCAGCAGCTTAGATCCCCCCCTTGCAGGGGACAATCAGCCCCAGCATTTT.